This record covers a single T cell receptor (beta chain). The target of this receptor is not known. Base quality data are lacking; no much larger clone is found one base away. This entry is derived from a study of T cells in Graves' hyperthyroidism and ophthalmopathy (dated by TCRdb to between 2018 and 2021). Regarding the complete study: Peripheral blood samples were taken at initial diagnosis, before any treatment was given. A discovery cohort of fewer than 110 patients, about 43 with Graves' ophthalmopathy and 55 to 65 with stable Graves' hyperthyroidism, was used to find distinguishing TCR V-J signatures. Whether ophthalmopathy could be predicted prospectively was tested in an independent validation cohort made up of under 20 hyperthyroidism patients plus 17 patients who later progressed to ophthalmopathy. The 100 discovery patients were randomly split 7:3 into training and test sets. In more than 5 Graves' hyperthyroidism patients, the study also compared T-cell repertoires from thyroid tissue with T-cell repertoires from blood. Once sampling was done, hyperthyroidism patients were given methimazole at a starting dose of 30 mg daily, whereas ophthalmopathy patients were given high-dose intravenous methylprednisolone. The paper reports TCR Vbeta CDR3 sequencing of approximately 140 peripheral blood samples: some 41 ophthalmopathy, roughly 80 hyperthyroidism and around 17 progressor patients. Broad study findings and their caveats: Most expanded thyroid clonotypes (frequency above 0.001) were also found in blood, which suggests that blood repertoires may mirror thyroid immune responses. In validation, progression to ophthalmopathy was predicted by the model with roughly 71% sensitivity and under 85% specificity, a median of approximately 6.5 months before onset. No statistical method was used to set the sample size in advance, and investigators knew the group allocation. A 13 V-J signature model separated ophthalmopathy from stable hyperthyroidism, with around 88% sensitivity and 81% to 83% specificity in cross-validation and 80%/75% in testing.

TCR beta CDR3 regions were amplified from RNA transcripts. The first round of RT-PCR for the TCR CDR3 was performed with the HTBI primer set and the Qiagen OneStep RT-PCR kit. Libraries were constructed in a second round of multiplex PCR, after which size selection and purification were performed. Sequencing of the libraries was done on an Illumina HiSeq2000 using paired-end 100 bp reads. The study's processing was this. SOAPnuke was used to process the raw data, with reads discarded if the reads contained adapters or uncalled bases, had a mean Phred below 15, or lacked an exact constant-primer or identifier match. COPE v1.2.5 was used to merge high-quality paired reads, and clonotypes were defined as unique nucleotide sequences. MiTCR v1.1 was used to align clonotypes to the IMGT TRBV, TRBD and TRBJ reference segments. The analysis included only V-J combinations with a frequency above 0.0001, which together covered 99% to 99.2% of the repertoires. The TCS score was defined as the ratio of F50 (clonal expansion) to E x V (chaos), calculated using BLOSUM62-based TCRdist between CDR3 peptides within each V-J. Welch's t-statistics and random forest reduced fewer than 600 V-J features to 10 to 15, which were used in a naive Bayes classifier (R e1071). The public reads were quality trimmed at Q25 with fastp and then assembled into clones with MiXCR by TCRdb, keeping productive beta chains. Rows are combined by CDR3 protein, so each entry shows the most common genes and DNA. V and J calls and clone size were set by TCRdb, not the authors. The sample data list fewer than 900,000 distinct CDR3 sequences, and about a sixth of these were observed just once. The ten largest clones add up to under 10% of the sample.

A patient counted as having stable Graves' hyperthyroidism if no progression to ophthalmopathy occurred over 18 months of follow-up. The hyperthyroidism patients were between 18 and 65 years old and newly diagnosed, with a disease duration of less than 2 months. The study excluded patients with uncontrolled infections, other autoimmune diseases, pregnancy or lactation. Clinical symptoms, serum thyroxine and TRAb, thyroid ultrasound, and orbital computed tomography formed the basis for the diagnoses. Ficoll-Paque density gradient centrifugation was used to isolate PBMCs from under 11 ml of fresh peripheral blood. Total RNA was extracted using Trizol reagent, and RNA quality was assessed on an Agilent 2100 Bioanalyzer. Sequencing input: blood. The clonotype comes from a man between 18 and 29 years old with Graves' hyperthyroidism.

The nucleotides are TGTGCCAGCAGCTTAGCGTGGGGACAGGCCACAGATACGCAGTATTTT. Its protein product is CASSLAWGQATDTQYF. The rearranged segments are TRBV7-2 and TRBJ2-3; a stretch of 8 junction bases matches TRBD1. V and J are trimmed by 0 bases and 2 bases, and the gene matches miss 4 bases of the junction. Counted from cysteine to phenylalanine, this CDR3 has 16 amino acids. The DNA shown is the 48-base CDR3, in frame from base 1. For CDR1 and CDR2, the germline V gene lists SGHTA and FQGNSA.